These T cell receptor beta chains were read from a single sample in a study of T cells in Graves' hyperthyroidism and ophthalmopathy. TCRdb re-analysed the multiplex PCR reads in MiXCR, keeping a single row per CDR3 protein. Among approximately 690,000 distinct CDR3 sequences listed, 20% to 25% were seen once. The sequencing input was blood. The receptors were sampled from a man aged 30 to 39 with Graves' ophthalmopathy. Both conserved end residues are part of each CDR3. The D gene is left open where the match is weak. Clone size is stated in some rows and not others, as once, few, many or a class when expanded.

clone_size: -; d_call: TRBD2; v_call: TRBV12-3/TRBV12-4; j_call: TRBJ2-5; cdr3_nt: TGTGCCAGCAGTTTAGCGAACGGTAGACTAGCGGGGACAGAGACCCAGTACTTC; cdr3_aa: CASSLANGRLAGTETQYF
clone_size: -; d_call: TRBD1; v_call: TRBV6-1; j_call: TRBJ1-4; cdr3_nt: TGTGCCAGCAGTCCACAGGGGGCGCGAGAAAAACTGTTTTTT; cdr3_aa: CASSPQGAREKLFF
clone_size: -; d_call: -; v_call: TRBV27; j_call: TRBJ1-2; cdr3_nt: TGTGCCAGTCGGTTCCGTTGGTCCGAGGGCTACACCTTC; cdr3_aa: CASRFRWSEGYTF
clone_size: -; d_call: -; v_call: TRBV5-1; j_call: TRBJ2-7; cdr3_nt: TGCGCCAGCAGCTTGGATGTCGGCTCCTCCGAGCAGTACTTC; cdr3_aa: CASSLDVGSSEQYF
clone_size: -; d_call: -; v_call: TRBV6-1; j_call: TRBJ2-1; cdr3_nt: TGTGCCAGCAGTGAAGGTTGGGGGAATGAGCAGTTCTTC; cdr3_aa: CASSEGWGNEQFF
clone_size: many; d_call: TRBD1; v_call: TRBV11-2; j_call: TRBJ2-1; cdr3_nt: TGTGCCAGCAGCCTGGGACAGTACAATGAGCAGTTCTTC; cdr3_aa: CASSLGQYNEQFF
clone_size: -; d_call: -; v_call: TRBV10-2; j_call: TRBJ1-2; cdr3_nt: TGCGCCAGCAGTAACCAGGGTTATAGCTACACCTTC; cdr3_aa: CASSNQGYSYTF
clone_size: many; d_call: TRBD1; v_call: TRBV5-1; j_call: TRBJ2-5; cdr3_nt: TGCGCCAGCAGCACGGGGACAGGGAGAGAGACCCAGTACTTC; cdr3_aa: CASSTGTGRETQYF
clone_size: many; d_call: -; v_call: TRBV6-1; j_call: TRBJ2-1; cdr3_nt: TGTGCCAGCAGTGAAGAGGAGCGGACAGCCAGTGACTACAATGAGCAGTTCTTC; cdr3_aa: CASSEEERTASDYNEQFF
clone_size: -; d_call: -; v_call: TRBV6-2/TRBV6-3; j_call: TRBJ2-1; cdr3_nt: TGTGCCAGCAGTTACTCGACTAGTGTGGGAGGACGGCAGTTCTTC; cdr3_aa: CASSYSTSVGGRQFF
clone_size: -; d_call: -; v_call: TRBV28; j_call: TRBJ2-7; cdr3_nt: TGTGCCAGCAGTCCCCAAAGGTACGAGCAGTACTTC; cdr3_aa: CASSPQRYEQYF
clone_size: -; d_call: -; v_call: TRBV20-1; j_call: TRBJ1-2; cdr3_nt: TGCAGTGCTTACCTTTCGGAGAACTATGGCTACACCTTC; cdr3_aa: CSAYLSENYGYTF
clone_size: -; d_call: -; v_call: TRBV6-5; j_call: TRBJ2-5; cdr3_nt: TGTGCCAGCAGTTACGACGACCCAAAAGAGACCCAGTACTTC; cdr3_aa: CASSYDDPKETQYF
clone_size: -; d_call: -; v_call: TRBV19; j_call: TRBJ1-1; cdr3_nt: TGTGCCAGTAGTATAGACTCGTCCTCGGCCGGGGAAGCTTTCTTT; cdr3_aa: CASSIDSSSAGEAFF
clone_size: few; d_call: -; v_call: TRBV28; j_call: TRBJ1-5; cdr3_nt: TGTGCCAGCAGCTACAGCCATTCCCAGCATTTT; cdr3_aa: CASSYSHSQHF
clone_size: -; d_call: TRBD2; v_call: TRBV29-1; j_call: TRBJ2-1; cdr3_nt: TGCAGCGTTAGGGGCATAGCGGGAGACAATGAGCAGTTCTTC; cdr3_aa: CSVRGIAGDNEQFF
clone_size: -; d_call: -; v_call: TRBV19; j_call: TRBJ1-1; cdr3_nt: TGTGCCAGTAGTATCCAGGGGCTGAGGACTGAAGCTTTCTTT; cdr3_aa: CASSIQGLRTEAFF
clone_size: many; d_call: TRBD1; v_call: TRBV15; j_call: TRBJ1-1; cdr3_nt: TGTGCCACCAGCAGACGACAGGGGACCACTGAAGCTTTCTTT; cdr3_aa: CATSRRQGTTEAFF
clone_size: -; d_call: -; v_call: TRBV4-3; j_call: TRBJ2-7; cdr3_nt: TGCGCCAGCAGCCAAGAGAGTGACAGCTACTACGAGCAGTACTTC; cdr3_aa: CASSQESDSYYEQYF
clone_size: many; d_call: TRBD2; v_call: TRBV5-1; j_call: TRBJ2-7; cdr3_nt: TGCGCCAGCAGCTTGCGTAGCGGGACTGTTTACGAGCAGTACTTC; cdr3_aa: CASSLRSGTVYEQYF
clone_size: few; d_call: -; v_call: TRBV10-3; j_call: TRBJ1-5; cdr3_nt: TGTGCCATCAGTGAGTCGATGGGGATCGGCAATCAGCCCCAGCATTTT; cdr3_aa: CAISESMGIGNQPQHF
clone_size: few; d_call: -; v_call: TRBV7-9; j_call: TRBJ1-2; cdr3_nt: TGTGCCAGCAGCTTACAGGAGGGGCCCTATGGCTACACCTTC; cdr3_aa: CASSLQEGPYGYTF
clone_size: -; d_call: TRBD1; v_call: TRBV7-2; j_call: TRBJ2-5; cdr3_nt: TGTGCCAGCAGCTTAGGATTTGGGCAGGGGGCAAGGGAGACCCAGTACTTC; cdr3_aa: CASSLGFGQGARETQYF
clone_size: -; d_call: -; v_call: TRBV30; j_call: TRBJ1-5; cdr3_nt: TGTGCCTGGAGTGTTGGGGTAGACCAGCCCCAGCATTTT; cdr3_aa: CAWSVGVDQPQHF
clone_size: few; d_call: -; v_call: TRBV28; j_call: TRBJ1-5; cdr3_nt: TGTGCCAGCAGTACCACCCGGTTTCAGCCCCAGCATTTT; cdr3_aa: CASSTTRFQPQHF
clone_size: -; d_call: -; v_call: TRBV20-1; j_call: TRBJ1-1; cdr3_nt: TGCAGTGCCCCGGGGCGGGGTGCGAACACTGAAGCTTTCTTT; cdr3_aa: CSAPGRGANTEAFF
clone_size: many; d_call: -; v_call: TRBV7-2; j_call: TRBJ2-3; cdr3_nt: TGTGCCAGCAGCGACAGGTTGGCGGGAAGAGCAGATACGCAGTATTTT; cdr3_aa: CASSDRLAGRADTQYF
clone_size: many; d_call: -; v_call: TRBV11-2; j_call: TRBJ2-2; cdr3_nt: TGTGCCAGCAGCTTAGATCGAGTTACCGGGGAGCTGTTTTTT; cdr3_aa: CASSLDRVTGELFF
clone_size: many; d_call: -; v_call: TRBV30; j_call: TRBJ2-3; cdr3_nt: TGTGCCTGGAAAAAAGGCCCCAGCGCAGATACGCAGTATTTT; cdr3_aa: CAWKKGPSADTQYF
clone_size: many; d_call: TRBD2; v_call: TRBV11-2; j_call: TRBJ2-5; cdr3_nt: TGTGCCAGCAGCATGACTAGCCTCCGGGGGGAGACCCAGTACTTC; cdr3_aa: CASSMTSLRGETQYF
clone_size: many; d_call: TRBD2; v_call: TRBV6-2/TRBV6-3; j_call: TRBJ2-7; cdr3_nt: TGTGCCAGCAGAACCGTAGGGACTAGCGGGAGTCGGGACGAGCAGTACTTC; cdr3_aa: CASRTVGTSGSRDEQYF
clone_size: -; d_call: TRBD1; v_call: TRBV14; j_call: TRBJ2-2; cdr3_nt: TGTGCCAGCAGCCATAAAGGGACAGAGAACACCGGGGAGCTGTTTTTT; cdr3_aa: CASSHKGTENTGELFF
clone_size: many; d_call: TRBD1; v_call: TRBV13; j_call: TRBJ2-7; cdr3_nt: TGTGCCAGCAGCAGTTCCGGGACAGGGAAATACGAGCAGTACTTC; cdr3_aa: CASSSSGTGKYEQYF
clone_size: many; d_call: TRBD1; v_call: TRBV12-3/TRBV12-4; j_call: TRBJ2-2; cdr3_nt: TGTGCCAGCAGCCTGGGACAGCGGAACACCGGGGAGCTGTTTTTT; cdr3_aa: CASSLGQRNTGELFF
clone_size: many; d_call: -; v_call: TRBV18; j_call: TRBJ1-1; cdr3_nt: TGTGCCAGCTCTCTCGCGGGGGAATGGACTGAAGCTTTCTTT; cdr3_aa: CASSLAGEWTEAFF
clone_size: many; d_call: -; v_call: TRBV7-2; j_call: TRBJ2-1; cdr3_nt: TGTGCCAGCAGCTTATCCATTGAGCTTGAGCAGTTCTTC; cdr3_aa: CASSLSIELEQFF
clone_size: -; d_call: -; v_call: TRBV20-1; j_call: TRBJ1-5; cdr3_nt: TGCAGTGCTAGTAAGACACAGCCCCAGCATTTT; cdr3_aa: CSASKTQPQHF
clone_size: few; d_call: -; v_call: TRBV4-1; j_call: TRBJ1-2; cdr3_nt: TGCGCCAGCAGCCAAGACAGGGCGCACGGCTACACCTTC; cdr3_aa: CASSQDRAHGYTF
clone_size: once; d_call: TRBD2; v_call: TRBV28; j_call: TRBJ2-1; cdr3_nt: TGTGCCAGCACCCCTGGAGGGACTAGCGGGAGTTCTAAGCAGTTCTTC; cdr3_aa: CASTPGGTSGSSKQFF
clone_size: many; d_call: TRBD1; v_call: TRBV28; j_call: TRBJ2-7; cdr3_nt: TGTGCCAGCAGCGACAGGGGGCCCCCCTACGAGCAGTACTTC; cdr3_aa: CASSDRGPPYEQYF
clone_size: -; d_call: TRBD2; v_call: TRBV27; j_call: TRBJ2-7; cdr3_nt: TGTGCCAGCAGTTTGACTAGCGGGAGTTGGGAGCAGTACTTC; cdr3_aa: CASSLTSGSWEQYF
clone_size: many; d_call: -; v_call: TRBV11-2; j_call: TRBJ1-1; cdr3_nt: TGTGCCAGCAGCCGAGACACCATCACTGAAGCTTTCTTT; cdr3_aa: CASSRDTITEAFF
clone_size: few; d_call: TRBD2; v_call: TRBV6-2/TRBV6-3; j_call: TRBJ2-1; cdr3_nt: TGTGCCAGCAGTTACCGGAGCCTAGCGGGATACAATGAGCAGTTCTTC; cdr3_aa: CASSYRSLAGYNEQFF
clone_size: few; d_call: TRBD2; v_call: TRBV10-3; j_call: TRBJ2-1; cdr3_nt: TGTGCCATCAGTGATTTGGTTACTAGCGGGAGGGGCTACAATGAGCAGTTCTTC; cdr3_aa: CAISDLVTSGRGYNEQFF
clone_size: many; d_call: TRBD1; v_call: TRBV5-1; j_call: TRBJ1-2; cdr3_nt: TGCGCCAGCAGCACGGGACAGGGGGCCCATGGCTACACCTTC; cdr3_aa: CASSTGQGAHGYTF
clone_size: few; d_call: TRBD2; v_call: TRBV9; j_call: TRBJ2-7; cdr3_nt: TGTGCCAGCAGCGCGAACCAGGGGACTAGCGGGAGTTCGTCCGAGCAGTACTTC; cdr3_aa: CASSANQGTSGSSSEQYF
clone_size: -; d_call: -; v_call: TRBV5-4; j_call: TRBJ2-1; cdr3_nt: TGTGCCAGCAGCTCGACAATCGATGAGCAGTTCTTC; cdr3_aa: CASSSTIDEQFF
clone_size: few; d_call: TRBD2; v_call: TRBV28; j_call: TRBJ2-2; cdr3_nt: TGTGCCTCAACTCGGGCTAGCGGGACCGGGGAGCTGTTTTTT; cdr3_aa: CASTRASGTGELFF
clone_size: many; d_call: -; v_call: TRBV7-2; j_call: TRBJ2-2; cdr3_nt: TGTGCCAGCAGCTTAGACTATCGAACGGACACCGGGGAGCTGTTTTTT; cdr3_aa: CASSLDYRTDTGELFF
clone_size: many; d_call: -; v_call: TRBV5-1; j_call: TRBJ2-6; cdr3_nt: TGCGCCAGCAGCAAACCTGGGGCCAACGTCCTGACTTTC; cdr3_aa: CASSKPGANVLTF
clone_size: once; d_call: -; v_call: TRBV15; j_call: TRBJ2-6; cdr3_nt: TGTGCCACCAGCAGAGATCCCCGGGGATCTGGGGCCAACGTCCTGACTTTC; cdr3_aa: CATSRDPRGSGANVLTF
clone_size: many; d_call: -; v_call: TRBV28; j_call: TRBJ2-7; cdr3_nt: TGTGCCAGCAGGCCGGGGCACAACTACGAGCAGTACTTC; cdr3_aa: CASRPGHNYEQYF
clone_size: many; d_call: -; v_call: TRBV7-2; j_call: TRBJ1-1; cdr3_nt: TGTGCCAGCAGCTTAATGGACACTGAAGCTTTCTTT; cdr3_aa: CASSLMDTEAFF
clone_size: many; d_call: -; v_call: TRBV28; j_call: TRBJ2-1; cdr3_nt: TGTGCCAGCAGTTTATGGGGAGATGAGCAGTTCTTC; cdr3_aa: CASSLWGDEQFF
clone_size: once; d_call: -; v_call: TRBV2; j_call: TRBJ2-1; cdr3_nt: TGTGCCAACACCCTCGGGGGCGAGCAGTTCTTC; cdr3_aa: CANTLGGEQFF